What follows is one T cell receptor (beta chain) and its context. Different DNA sequences within this sample yield the same CDR3. TCRdb's copy holds only in-frame clones and misses some; the assay was immunoSEQ multiplex PCR. The sample lists approximately 190,000 clones; 80% to 90% were seen once. There are 14 residues in the CDR3. Trimming cost V 0 bases and J 2 bases, with 7 bases left between them. Germline V lookup: CDR1 ENHRY, CDR2 SYGVKD. The data stem from a study of blood T cell repertoires in COVID-19. The rearrangement joins TRBV10-3 to TRBJ2-5; TRBD2 might be the D (6 bases). Material: peripheral blood. The clonotype originates from a human donor in a cohort sampled during active COVID-19. CDR3 nucleotides: TGTGCCATCAGTGAGTCGGCGGGGCAAGAGACCCAGTACTTC. This encodes CAISESAGQETQYF.